A single sample gave rise to the 8 T cell receptor beta chains below, sequenced in a study of T cells in Graves' hyperthyroidism and ophthalmopathy. The TCR beta CDR3 regions underwent amplification using RNA transcripts as the source. The HTBI primer set was used in a first-round RT-PCR of the TCR CDR3. TCRdb reprocessed the multiplex PCR reads via MiXCR and lists one record per CDR3 protein. The table lists 30,000 to 45,000 distinct CDR3 sequences, 52% of them singletons, with about a sixth in the top ten. Sequenced: blood. The origin of the receptors is a man in his forties with Graves' ophthalmopathy.

The chain employs TRBV5-1 and TRBJ1-1; D gene ambiguous. This CDR3 is 17 amino acids long. The ends were cut back, 4 bases at V and 4 bases at J, with 23 bases in the middle. The germline CDR1 and CDR2 sequences are SGHRS and YFSETQ. The CDR3, as DNA: TGCGCCAGCAGCCCGGATGTGCTCTTGACGGGAGGCACTGAAGCTTTCTTT. Translated: CASSPDVLLTGGTEAFF.

V gene TRBV5-1 combines with J gene TRBJ1-2, with 7 bases aligning to TRBD1. The germline V gene encodes CDR1 SGHRS and CDR2 YFSETQ. The junction had 11 bases not matched to a gene; V was cut back by 3 bases and J by 12 bases. The CDR3 has 13 amino acids. DNA for the CDR3: TGCGCCAGCAGCTCGACAGGGCCCTCTGGAAACACCTTC. As protein: CASSSTGPSGNTF.

Regarding this clonotype: Given a much more abundant clone one base away, this may be a read error. This rearrangement joins TRBV7-9 to TRBJ2-7; 10 nucleotides agree with TRBD2. The CDR3 loop spans 14 amino acids. Germline V gene data show CDR1 as SEHNR and CDR2 as FQNEAQ (reference sequence). After removal of 5 bases from V and 5 bases from J, the junction contained 6 bases not matched to a gene. DNA for the CDR3: TGTGCCAGCAGCCAGGGACTAGCGTGCCACGAGCAGTACTTC. Its protein product is CASSQGLACHEQYF.

The V and J genes are TRBV20-1 and TRBJ1-5; possible D gene TRBD1, 6 bases. Trimming left V 4 bases short and J 11 bases short, with 21 bases between. The CDR3 is 14 residues long. CDR1 and CDR2 from the germline V gene are DFQATT and SNEGSKA (reference sequence). The CDR3, as DNA: TGCAGTGCTATAGGATTTGCAGGGGCCCTTACCCAGCATTTT. This translates into CSAIGFAGALTQHF.

The genes are TRBV10-2 and TRBJ2-3; 11 bases line up with TRBD2. The germline V gene has CDR1 WSHSY and CDR2 SAAADI. The CDR3 contains 14 residues. J lost 8 bases, V lost 3 bases, and 4 bases had no gene match. CDR3 nucleotides: TGCGCCAGCAGTGACCTAGCGGGAGGCGGTACGCAGTATTTT. Protein sequence: CASSDLAGGGTQYF.

This clonotype was counted between two and nine times. This CDR3 is CASSRGGQRNTIYF. CDR3 nucleotides: TGTGCCAGCTCACGCGGGGGACAGAGAAACACCATATATTTT. The rearrangement joins TRBV18 to TRBJ1-3; TRBD1 agrees at 7 bases. Germline values: CDR1 KGHSH, CDR2 LQKENI. The junction had 5 bases not matched to a gene; V was cut back by 4 bases and J by 5 bases. The CDR3 length is 14 residues. Looking up the rest from reference TRBV18 and TRBJ1-3 gives the full variable domain: NAGVMQNPRHLVRRRGQEARLRCSPMKGHSHVYWYRQLPEEGLKFMVYLQKENIIDESGMPKERFSAEFPKEGPSILRIQQVVRGDSAAYFCASSRGGQRNTIYFGEGSWLTVV.

V and J are TRBV6-1 and TRBJ2-3; D perhaps matches TRBD1 (6 bases). V was shortened by 7 bases and J by 7 bases, with 15 bases between the two germline ends. Germline V lookup: CDR1 MNHNS, CDR2 SASEGT. The CDR3 totals 13 residues. DNA of the CDR3: TGTGCCAGCACCGAGCAGGGGTCGTATACGCAGTATTTT. It is translated as CASTEQGSYTQYF.

At least ten counts were recorded for this clonotype. The CDR3 reads CSVEGTSGGAGTQYF. The DNA for the CDR3 is TGCAGCGTTGAGGGGACTAGCGGGGGGGCCGGTACGCAGTATTTT. V is TRBV29-1 and J is TRBJ2-3, with 16 bases fitting TRBD2. The CDR3 has 15 amino acids. V shed 3 bases, J shed 8 bases, and the junction held 5 bases outside the gene matches. Looked up from germline, CDR1 is SQVTM and CDR2 is ANQGSEA.